Below are 2 T cell receptor beta chains sequenced from a single sample in a study of cytomegalovirus exposure and HLA in healthy donors. PCR was performed using 60 Vbeta and 13 Jbeta primers. Sequencing used immunoSEQ multiplex PCR; TCRdb keeps in-frame clones, though not all of them. The sample shows around 92,000 clones, 70% to 80% of them seen only once. Sequencing was carried out using PBMCs. These receptors were obtained from a man aged 60 to 75 in good health and CMV-seropositive.

The chain has TRBV5-1 and TRBJ2-2, with D perhaps TRBD1 (5 bases). The V end was cut by 4 bases, the J end by 5 bases, with 15 bases between. Germline V gene data show CDR1 as SGHRS and CDR2 as YFSETQ. The CDR3 totals 15 residues. The CDR3: CASSPDILGTGELFF. The CDR3 nucleotides are TGCGCCAGCAGCCCGGACATTCTGGGGACCGGGGAGCTGTTTTTT.

The J gene is TRBJ1-4, the V gene TRBV15, with D maybe TRBD1 (5 bases). Germline V gene data show CDR1 as LNHNV and CDR2 as YYDKDF (reference sequence). The germline V and J ends were trimmed by 2 bases and 4 bases, with 17 bases remaining between them. This CDR3 region has 17 residues. CDR3 in DNA: TGTGCCACCAGCAGAAAAAGCAGGGAAAGGGATAATGAAAAACTGTTTTTT. It is translated as CATSRKSRERDNEKLFF.